Below, 32 T cell receptor beta chains from the same sample are listed, as sequenced in a study of blood T cell repertoires in COVID-19. TCRdb's copy holds only in-frame clones and misses some; the assay was immunoSEQ multiplex PCR. The table has around 370,000 clones, 85% to 90% seen once. The sample was peripheral blood. The receptors shown here come from a man aged 18 to 30 with active or convalescent COVID-19.

The CDR3 region is CATSDFGSYEQYF. Here the CDR3 DNA reads TGTGCCACCAGTGATTTCGGCTCCTACGAGCAGTACTTC. The chain couples TRBV24-1 to TRBJ2-7; D uncertain. Per germline, CDR1 KGHDR and CDR2 SFDVKD. The V gene lost 1 base and the J gene lost 0 bases, with 3 bases spanning the gap. This CDR3 has 13 amino acids.

The V call is TRBV10-3, the J call TRBJ1-2; D not certain. V was cut by 10 bases and J by 1 base, with 10 bases left in between. Germline lookup yields CDR1 ENHRY and CDR2 SYGVKD. The CDR3 is made up of 12 amino acids. The CDR3 reads CASMANNYGYTF. Written as DNA, the CDR3 is TGTGCCAGCATGGCCAATAACTATGGCTACACCTTC.

The genes are TRBV3-1 (or the pseudogene TRBV3-2) and TRBJ1-2, with a tentative D call TRBD1 (6 bases). The germline V gene has CDR1 LGHDT and CDR2 YNNKEL (reference sequence). The CDR3 sequence is 15 residues long. The V end lost 3 bases, the J end lost 5 bases, and 16 bases lay between the germline ends. CDR3 protein: CASSHLGGARYGYTF. In nucleotides, the CDR3 is TGTGCCAGCAGCCACCTGGGGGGGGCCAGATATGGCTACACCTTC.

V and J are TRBV12-3 or TRBV12-4 and TRBJ2-5; a possible D gene is TRBD2 (5 bases). This CDR3 contains 13 residues. V was cut by 5 bases and J by 2 bases, with 9 bases left in between. CDR3 in DNA: TGTGCCAGCAGTCCGGGGATACAAGAGACCCAGTACTTC. Amino acid sequence: CASSPGIQETQYF.

This clone was seen a single time. The V gene is TRBV11-2, the J gene TRBJ1-6, with no clear D. Trimming pared 2 bases from V and 8 bases from J, leaving 13 bases between. The germline V gene has CDR1 SGHAT and CDR2 FQNNGV. This CDR3 is built from 15 residues. The CDR3 spells CASSLMRGSDSPLHF. CDR3 bases: TGTGCCAGCAGCTTAATGCGGGGTAGCGATTCACCCCTCCACTTT. Combining the CDR3 with reference TRBV11-2 and TRBJ1-6 gives the whole variable domain EAGVAQSPRYKIIEKRQSVAFWCNPISGHATLYWYQQILGQGPKLLIQFQNNGVVDDSQLPKDRFSAERLKGVDSTLKIQPAKLEDSAVYLCASSLMRGSDSPLHFGNGTRLTVT.

V and J are TRBV18 and TRBJ2-7; TRBD2 agrees at 11 bases. The ends lost 3 bases at V and 3 bases at J; junction bases unmatched: 4. CDR1 and CDR2 (germline): KGHSH, LQKENI. The CDR3 has 15 residues. The CDR3 protein is CASSPPGLADYEQYF. The CDR3 DNA follows: TGTGCCAGCTCACCCCCGGGACTAGCGGACTACGAGCAGTACTTC.

The V gene is TRBV12-3 or TRBV12-4, the J gene TRBJ1-5; D is ambiguous. The ends were cut back, 6 bases at V and 7 bases at J, with 13 bases in the middle. CDR3 length equals 13 residues. The CDR3 DNA reads as TGTGCCAGCAGCAAATCAACTGTGCAGCCCCAGCATTTT. Its protein product is CASSKSTVQPQHF.

This sequence joins TRBV6-5 and TRBJ2-5; possibly TRBD1 for D (6 bases). CDR1 and CDR2 (germline): MNHEY, SVGAGI. The CDR3 runs 13 residues. V lost 7 bases and J lost 4, with 13 bases in between. The CDR3 sequence is CASTQGIGETQYF. CDR3 coding DNA: TGTGCCAGCACTCAGGGGATCGGAGAGACCCAGTACTTC.

This chain uses TRBV19 with TRBJ2-1; D remains ambiguous. Per germline, CDR1 LNHDA and CDR2 SQIVND (reference sequence). The CDR3 runs to 12 residues. Trimming removed 0 bases at V and 8 bases at J, with 5 bases between. Here the CDR3 reads CASSIDGHEQFF. The CDR3 DNA reads as TGTGCCAGTAGTATAGATGGGCATGAGCAGTTCTTC.

The J gene is TRBJ2-1, the V gene TRBV6-2 or TRBV6-3; 9 nucleotides match TRBD1. Trimming took 5 bases from V and 8 from J; bases not matched to a gene: 10. Germline V gives CDR1 MNHEY, CDR2 SVGEGT. The CDR3 loop spans 15 amino acids. The CDR3, as DNA: TGTGCCAGCAGTGCGGGGACAGGGAGTATCCATGAGCAGTTCTTC. Residues: CASSAGTGSIHEQFF.

The chain combines TRBV5-6 with TRBJ1-2; D is unclear. Trimming took off 2 bases at V and 8 bases at J, with 13 bases between the two ends. Germline CDR1 SGHDT, CDR2 YYEEEE. This CDR3 has 13 amino acids. CDR3 DNA: TGTGCCAGCAGCTTAAGAATCCCACGGGGCTACACCTTC. Protein product: CASSLRIPRGYTF. Supplemented by reference TRBV5-6 and TRBJ1-2, the full variable domain reads DAGVTQSPTHLIKTRGQQVTLRCSPKSGHDTVSWYQQALGQGPQFIFQYYEEEERQRGNFPDRFSGHQFPNYSSELNVNALLLGDSALYLCASSLRIPRGYTFGSGTRLTVV.

The chain links TRBV10-3 to TRBJ2-7; D call uncertain. The ends were cut back, 0 bases at V and 3 bases at J, with 6 bases in the middle. This CDR3 is built from 13 residues. CDR1 and CDR2 from the germline V gene are ENHRY and SYGVKD. CDR3 sequence: CAISESFSYEQYF. CDR3 coding DNA: TGTGCCATCAGTGAGTCGTTCAGCTACGAGCAGTACTTC.

This clone has just a few counts. The chain has TRBV28 and TRBJ1-2; D may be TRBD1 (6 bases). This CDR3 has 14 residues. V was shortened by 6 bases and J by 3 bases, with 14 bases between the two germline ends. In germline, CDR1 is MDHEN, CDR2 SYDVKM. The CDR3: CASRISAGDYGYTF. In DNA, the CDR3 is TGTGCCAGCAGGATATCTGCAGGGGACTATGGCTACACCTTC.

The rearrangement uses TRBV7-6 and TRBJ2-7, with 8 bases fitting TRBD1. The germline V gene has CDR1 SGHVS and CDR2 FNYEAQ. The CDR3 runs 15 residues. The trim removed 4 bases at V and 2 bases at J, leaving 7 bases unmatched. CDR3 in amino acids: CASSSDRGPTYEQYF. For the CDR3, the DNA is TGTGCCAGCAGCTCCGACAGGGGCCCGACCTACGAGCAGTACTTC.

The V gene is TRBV6-6, the J gene TRBJ1-2; a weak D match, TRBD1 (5 bases). Trimming took 7 bases from V and 5 from J, leaving 17 bases between them. CDR1 and CDR2 (germline): MNHNY, SVGAGI (reference sequence). The CDR3 loop spans 14 amino acids. The CDR3: CASTQTDALYGYTF. For the CDR3, the DNA is TGTGCCAGCACCCAGACAGACGCCCTTTATGGCTACACCTTC.

Here the CDR3 DNA reads TGTGCCAGCAGCGGGCGCTTTACACAGGGGGCAGGAGATACGCAGTATTTT. Residues: CASSGRFTQGAGDTQYF. This chain links TRBV9 with TRBJ2-3; the match to TRBD1 covers 9 bases. Unmatched junction bases numbered 13, after V lost 3 bases and J lost 5 bases. Germline assignment: CDR1 SGDLS and CDR2 YYNGEE. This CDR3 is 17 amino acids long.

The chain joins TRBV27 to TRBJ1-2; D perhaps matches TRBD1 (6 bases). Between the trimmed V and J ends, which lost 4 bases and 6 bases, there was a span of 18 bases. This CDR3 has 15 amino acids. The V gene's germline CDR1 is MNHEY and CDR2 SMNVEV (reference sequence). The CDR3 DNA is TGTGCCAGCAGTTGGCAGGGGATTTCTGTGGATGGCTACACCTTC. As protein: CASSWQGISVDGYTF.

The chain uses TRBV18 and TRBJ1-2, with 9 nucleotides matching TRBD1. The CDR3 is 18 residues long. Germline assignment: CDR1 KGHSH and CDR2 LQKENI. V lost 3 bases to trimming and J lost 5 bases; unmatched junction nucleotides: 16. The DNA for the CDR3 is TGTGCCAGCTCACCGGATCAGGGACAGGGTCCTGGGGGTTATGGCTACACCTTC. Residues: CASSPDQGQGPGGYGYTF.

This chain links TRBV9 with TRBJ1-2, with 7 bases that match TRBD1. The trim removed 4 bases at V and 2 bases at J, leaving 8 bases unmatched. This CDR3 spans 15 amino acids. Germline lookup yields CDR1 SGDLS and CDR2 YYNGEE. As DNA, the CDR3 is TGTGCCAGCAGCTCTAAAGGGGGCTCCAACTATGGCTACACCTTC. It translates to CASSSKGGSNYGYTF. The full variable domain, in which reference TRBV9 and TRBJ1-2 provide the parts outside the CDR3, is DSGVTQTPKHLITATGQRVTLRCSPRSGDLSVYWYQQSLDQGLQFLIQYYNGEERAKGNILERFSAQQFPDLHSELNLSSLELGDSALYFCASSSKGGSNYGYTFGSGTRLTVV.

The chain uses TRBV5-5 and TRBJ2-1, with 11 bases identical to TRBD2. Germline trimming cut 4 bases from V and 8 bases from J; bases unmatched to any gene: 5. CDR3 length: 14 amino acids. Germline CDR1 is SGHKS and CDR2 is YYEKEE (reference sequence). CDR3 region: CASSRLAGNYEQFF. In DNA form, the CDR3 reads TGTGCCAGCAGCCGACTAGCGGGAAACTATGAGCAGTTCTTC.

The chain carries TRBV24-1 and TRBJ2-3; 10 positions match TRBD2. CDR3 length equals 16 residues. Germline trimming cut 0 bases from V and 1 base from J; bases unmatched to any gene: 0. Germline V gene lookup returns CDR1 KGHDR and CDR2 SFDVKD. DNA of the CDR3: TGTGCCACCAGTGATTTGGGACTAGCGGGCACAGATACGCAGTATTTT. Translated, it gives CATSDLGLAGTDTQYF.

The gene calls are TRBV27 and TRBJ2-7, with 13 bases aligning to TRBD2. CDR1 MNHEY and CDR2 SMNVEV come from the germline V gene (reference sequence). CDR3 length: 18 residues. Losses at the gene ends were 7 bases for V and 2 bases for J; bases not matched to a gene: 14. The CDR3 DNA follows: TGTGCCAGCAAATTCTATGTTTGGACTAGCGGGAGCCCCTACGAGCAGTACTTC. Residues: CASKFYVWTSGSPYEQYF.

V is TRBV18 and J is TRBJ1-1, with 7 bases that match TRBD1. Unmatched junction bases numbered 7, after V lost 4 bases and J lost 5 bases. Germline lookup yields CDR1 KGHSH and CDR2 LQKENI. The CDR3 length is 14 residues. The CDR3 DNA reads TGTGCCAGCTCACAGGGGGCGCCGAGGACTGAAGCTTTCTTT. Protein product: CASSQGAPRTEAFF.

This clone was seen a handful of times. This rearrangement joins TRBV6-5 to TRBJ1-1, with 7 bases identical to TRBD1. CDR1 is MNHEY, CDR2 SVGAGI, per germline. This CDR3 comprises 14 residues. The V segment lost 2 bases and the J segment 3 bases; nucleotides outside the gene matches: 3. The DNA of the CDR3 is TGTGCCAGCAGTTACGGGACAGCCTACACTGAAGCTTTCTTT. It codes for CASSYGTAYTEAFF.

The chain combines TRBV29-1 with TRBJ2-5; TRBD2 is a possible D gene (6 bases). Germline values: CDR1 SQVTM, CDR2 ANQGSEA. The V and J ends lost 1 base and 5 bases respectively, with 14 bases between them. This CDR3 contains 14 residues. This chain's CDR3 is CSVEGAGSLETQYF. The DNA of the CDR3 is TGCAGCGTTGAAGGGGCCGGGAGTTTGGAGACCCAGTACTTC.

The rearrangement joins TRBV7-2 to TRBJ2-7; weak D call: TRBD1 (7 bases). Germline V gene lookup returns CDR1 SGHTA and CDR2 FQGNSA. V was clipped by 6 bases and J by 1 base, with 13 bases between them. This CDR3 spans 14 amino acids. DNA for the CDR3: TGTGCCAGCAGTTTGCGGGACAGTTCCTACGAGCAGTACTTC. Translating it yields CASSLRDSSYEQYF.

The chain couples TRBV7-3 to TRBJ2-5; 7 bases map to TRBD1. The V and J ends lost 8 bases and 5 bases, in that order; junction bases with no gene match: 11. The CDR3 consists of 14 residues. CDR1 is SGHTA, CDR2 FQGTGA, per germline. The CDR3 DNA is TGTGCCAGCTCGGTTTTAGGGGGCTGGGAGACCCAGTACTTC. It is translated as CASSVLGGWETQYF.

The chain is built from TRBV27 and TRBJ2-2, with 8 bases that match TRBD2. V lost 5 bases and J lost 5; bases outside the gene matches: 7. The CDR3 extends over 15 amino acids. Germline-derived CDR1 and CDR2 are MNHEY and SMNVEV (reference sequence). The CDR3 loop reads CASSQAGAGTGELFF. The CDR3 coding sequence is TGTGCCAGCAGTCAAGCGGGAGCGGGTACCGGGGAGCTGTTTTTT.

This rearrangement joins TRBV7-9 to TRBJ1-2; the D gene is possibly TRBD1 (5 bases). V lost 5 bases and J lost 12, with 22 bases in between. This CDR3 has 14 amino acids. Germline assignment: CDR1 SEHNR and CDR2 FQNEAQ (reference sequence). This CDR3 reads CASSPSGTLKWHTF. The CDR3 DNA reads TGTGCCAGCAGCCCTAGCGGGACCTTAAAGTGGCACACCTTC. Full variable domain (outside the CDR3, taken from reference TRBV7-9 and TRBJ1-2): DTGVSQNPRHKITKRGQNVTFRCDPISEHNRLYWYRQTLGQGPEFLTYFQNEAQLEKSRLLSDRFSAERPKGSFSTLEIQRTEQGDSAMYLCASSPSGTLKWHTFGSGTRLTVV.

The V gene is TRBV19, the J gene TRBJ1-5, with 7 bases fitting TRBD1. Looked up from germline, CDR1 is LNHDA and CDR2 is SQIVND (reference sequence). J lost 4 bases, V lost 9 bases, and 18 bases had no gene match. The CDR3 extends over 17 amino acids. CDR3 DNA sequence: TGTGCCAGCGGGATGGGACAGCTATTCCTTCAAAATCAGCCCCAGCATTTT. Translated: CASGMGQLFLQNQPQHF.

The chain couples TRBV7-2 to TRBJ1-4; 8 bases are shared with TRBD1. J was trimmed by 10 bases and V by 1 base; bases with no gene match: 11. This CDR3 is 16 amino acids long. Germline values: CDR1 SGHTA, CDR2 FQGNSA. CDR3 in amino acids: CASSLGRQGSIGKLFF. Here the CDR3 DNA reads TGTGCCAGCAGCTTAGGCCGACAGGGGTCTATTGGAAAACTGTTTTTT.

This clone was seen a handful of times. The chain links TRBV18 to TRBJ1-6; 9 bases are shared with TRBD1. Germline V gives CDR1 KGHSH, CDR2 LQKENI. The trim removed 5 bases at V and 10 bases at J, leaving 12 bases unmatched. The CDR3 totals 16 residues. As DNA, the CDR3 is TGTGCCAGCTCAACGCAGCCGGGACAGGGAAACTCACCCCTCCACTTT. This codes for CASSTQPGQGNSPLHF.